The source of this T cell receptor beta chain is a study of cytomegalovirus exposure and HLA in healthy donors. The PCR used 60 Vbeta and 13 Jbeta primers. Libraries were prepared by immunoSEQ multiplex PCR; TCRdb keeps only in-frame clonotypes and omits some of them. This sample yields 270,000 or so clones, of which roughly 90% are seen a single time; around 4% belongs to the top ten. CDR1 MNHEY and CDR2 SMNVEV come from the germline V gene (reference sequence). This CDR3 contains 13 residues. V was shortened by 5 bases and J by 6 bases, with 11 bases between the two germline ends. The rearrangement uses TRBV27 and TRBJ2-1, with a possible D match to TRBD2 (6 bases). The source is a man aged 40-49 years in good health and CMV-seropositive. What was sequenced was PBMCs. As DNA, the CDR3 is TGTGCCAGCAGTCCCTGGAGGGGCAATGAGCAGTTCTTC. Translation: CASSPWRGNEQFF.